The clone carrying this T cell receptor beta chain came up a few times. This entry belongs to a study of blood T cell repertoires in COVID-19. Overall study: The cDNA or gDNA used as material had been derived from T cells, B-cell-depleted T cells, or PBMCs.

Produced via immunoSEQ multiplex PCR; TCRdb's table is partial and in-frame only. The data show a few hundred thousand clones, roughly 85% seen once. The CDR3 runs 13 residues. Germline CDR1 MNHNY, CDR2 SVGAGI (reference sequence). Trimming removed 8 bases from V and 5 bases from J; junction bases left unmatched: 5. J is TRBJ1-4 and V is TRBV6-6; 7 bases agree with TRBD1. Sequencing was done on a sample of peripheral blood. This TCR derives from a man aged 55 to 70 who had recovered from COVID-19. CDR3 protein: CASRGQHNEKLFF. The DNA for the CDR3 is TGTGCCAGCCGGGGACAGCACAATGAAAAACTGTTTTTT.